This TCR beta chain was found in a study of T cell repertoires in cytomegalovirus infection. This CDR3 is 13 amino acids long. The germline V and J ends were trimmed by 7 bases and 2 bases, with 13 bases remaining between them. Germline values: CDR1 SQVTM, CDR2 ANQGSEA. TCRdb re-called the reads through MiXCR, storing one row per CDR3 protein. The sample comprises some 500,000 distinct CDR3 sequences, 40% of which are singletons, and 48% rests with the top ten. Details on this clonotype: What it binds is not known.

J is TRBJ2-3 and V is TRBV29-1; D call uncertain. The sequence came from a human donor in good health (CMV status not recorded). Some clones in this sample may be carry-over from other donors' samples. The sequencing here drew on cultured PBMCs, taken from culture after CMV antigen stimulation. The CDR3 DNA follows: TGCAGCGCCGGTGGGTCCTACACAGATACGCAGTATTTT. Protein: CSAGGSYTDTQYF.